The clone carrying this T cell receptor beta chain was seen at least ten times. As yet, its antigen is unknown. This sample was included in a study of T-cell reconstitution after alpha-beta-depleted transplantation in children. Findings and caveats of the study: The high TCRbeta diversity at day 60 in some patients came from surviving recipient T cells and thymic progenitors. The authors attributed T-cell counts and diversity one year after transplant mostly to newly produced T cells. Reportedly, only several hundred clones from non-depleted graft cells drove alpha-beta T-cell counts at about two months.

A library of TCRbeta sequences, prepared with unique molecular identifiers, was generated. TCRdb re-derived calls from the PCR reads in MiXCR, one entry per CDR3 protein. This table holds a few hundred thousand distinct CDR3 sequences, around 10% found once. This CDR3 contains 16 residues. The sequencing here drew on peripheral blood, taken 180 days after TCRalphabeta/CD19-depleted stem cell transplant. The chain uses TRBV12-1 and TRBJ2-5; TRBD2 was called by the table and not checked on the DNA. TRBV12-1 is noted as a pseudogene. The sequence came from a male patient between 2 and 15 years old who had a stem cell transplant for chronic granulomatous disease, so the T cells may come from the graft donor. The CDR3 here is CASSFVTSGRGETQYF. The CDR3 region has the DNA TGTGCCAGCAGCTTTGTTACTAGCGGGAGGGGAGAGACCCAGTACTTC.